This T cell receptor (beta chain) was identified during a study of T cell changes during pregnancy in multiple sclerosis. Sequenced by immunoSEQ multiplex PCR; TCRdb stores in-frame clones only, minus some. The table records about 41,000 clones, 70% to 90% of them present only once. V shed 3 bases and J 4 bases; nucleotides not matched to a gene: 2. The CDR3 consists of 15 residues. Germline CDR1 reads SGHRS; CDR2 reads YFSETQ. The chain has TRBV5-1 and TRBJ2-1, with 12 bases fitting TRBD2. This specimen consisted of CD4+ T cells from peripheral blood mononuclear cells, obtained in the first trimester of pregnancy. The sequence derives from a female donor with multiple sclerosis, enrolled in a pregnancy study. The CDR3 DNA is TGCGCCAGCAGCTCTAGCGGGAGGGCATACAATGAGCAGTTCTTC. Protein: CASSSSGRAYNEQFF.